These 32 T cell receptor beta chains came from one sample sequenced in a study of OX40 agonist ivuxolimab in advanced cancers. Profiling relied on immunoSEQ multiplex PCR, and the TCRdb table lists in-frame clones only, not all of them. This sample has about 58,000 clones; about 89% occur once, and the top ten carry 12%. This material consisted of CD4+ or CD8+ T cells sorted from blood, taken in a trial of the OX40 agonist ivuxolimab. The receptors were gathered from an adult with an advanced solid tumor such as melanoma, head and neck, liver or kidney cancer.

In its sample, this clone was seen a few times. V and J are TRBV28 and TRBJ1-1, with D uncertain. The CDR3 covers 15 residues. Germline loops: CDR1 MDHEN, CDR2 SYDVKM. Trimming removed 0 bases at V and 3 bases at J, with 11 bases between. CDR3 protein: CASSLWGSRDTEAFF. As DNA, the CDR3 is TGTGCCAGCAGTTTATGGGGCTCAAGGGACACTGAAGCTTTCTTT. Full variable domain (remainder filled in from reference TRBV28 and TRBJ1-1): DVKVTQSSRYLVKRTGEKVFLECVQDMDHENMFWYRQDPGLGLRLIYFSYDVKMKEKGDIPEGYSVSREKKERFSLILESASTNQTSMYLCASSLWGSRDTEAFFGQGTRLTVV.

This chain joins TRBV11-2 and TRBJ2-2, with 10 bases lining up with TRBD1. V trimming: 1 base; J trimming: 4 bases; junction bases outside the gene matches: 9. CDR1 and CDR2 (germline): SGHAT, FQNNGV. This CDR3 has 18 residues. CDR3 in DNA: TGTGCCAGCAGCTTAGGGCCCCCCGGGACAGGGGTCACCGGGGAGCTGTTTTTT. Protein product: CASSLGPPGTGVTGELFF. The whole variable domain, filled in from reference TRBV11-2 and TRBJ2-2, reads EAGVAQSPRYKIIEKRQSVAFWCNPISGHATLYWYQQILGQGPKLLIQFQNNGVVDDSQLPKDRFSAERLKGVDSTLKIQPAKLEDSAVYLCASSLGPPGTGVTGELFFGEGSRLTVL.

In its sample, this clone is medium-sized. The chain uses TRBV10-3 and TRBJ2-2, with 15 bases identical to TRBD2. CDR3 length: 17 residues. Germline V gene lookup returns CDR1 ENHRY and CDR2 SYGVKD. V lost 7 bases, J lost 2 bases, and 5 bases stayed unmatched. As DNA, the CDR3 is TGTGCCATCATGGGGACTAGCGGGGGGTACAACACCGGGGAGCTGTTTTTT. Amino acids: CAIMGTSGGYNTGELFF.

This chain joins TRBV29-1 and TRBJ2-6, with 7 bases lining up with TRBD1. Germline V lookup: CDR1 SQVTM, CDR2 ANQGSEA. This CDR3 spans 16 amino acids. The V gene end was trimmed by 5 bases and the J gene end by 3 bases; junction bases not matched to a gene: 10. Written as DNA, the CDR3 is TGCAGCGTTATGGGACAGCTCTCCGGTGGGGCCAACGTCCTGACTTTC. As protein: CSVMGQLSGGANVLTF.

The rearrangement uses TRBV19 and TRBJ1-2; 7 bases are a match to TRBD1. With 4 bases clipped from V and 5 bases from J, the junction kept 10 bases outside the gene matches. CDR3 length equals 15 residues. Looked up from germline, CDR1 is LNHDA and CDR2 is SQIVND (reference sequence). Written as DNA, the CDR3 is TGTGCCAGTAGTACCGGGCCAGGGGGAGGGTATGGCTACACCTTC. Translating it yields CASSTGPGGGYGYTF. The full variable domain, with the rest looked up from reference TRBV19 and TRBJ1-2, is DGGITQSPKYLFRKEGQNVTLSCEQNLNHDAMYWYRQDPGQGLRLIYYSQIVNDFQKGDIAEGYSVSREKKESFPLTVTSAQKNPTAFYLCASSTGPGGGYGYTFGSGTRLTVV.

The chain has TRBV1 and TRBJ2-6; the table calls TRBD2, which could not be checked here. TRBV1 is reported as a pseudogene. The CDR3 length is 13 residues. CDR3 sequence: CTPIIAGANVLTF. CDR3 DNA: TGCACCCCTATAATAGCTGGGGCCAACGTCCTGACTTTC.

V gene TRBV27 combines with J gene TRBJ2-4; TRBD2 matches 9 bases. The CDR3 has 15 residues. Germline V gene data show CDR1 as MNHEY and CDR2 as SMNVEV (reference sequence). Germline trimming cut 4 bases from V and 7 bases from J; bases unmatched to any gene: 8. This CDR3 is CASSSFAGGPNIQYF. CDR3 DNA sequence: TGTGCCAGCAGTTCCTTTGCGGGAGGGCCTAACATTCAGTACTTC.

The genes are TRBV27 and TRBJ2-2; tentatively, D is TRBD2 (6 bases). The CDR3 runs 14 residues. The V and J ends lost 0 bases and 7 bases respectively, with 9 bases between them. Germline assignment: CDR1 MNHEY and CDR2 SMNVEV (reference sequence). In DNA, the CDR3 is TGTGCCAGCAGTTTATCGAAAGCGGGCGGGGAGCTGTTTTTT. This translates into CASSLSKAGGELFF.

The chain carries TRBV27 and TRBJ1-1; the D is unclear. CDR1 is MNHEY, CDR2 SMNVEV, per germline (reference sequence). The CDR3 runs to 14 residues. Trimming removed 2 bases from V and 2 bases from J, with 9 bases in between. CDR3 in amino acids: CASSLAQYNTEAFF. The CDR3 DNA is TGTGCCAGCAGTTTAGCACAGTACAACACTGAAGCTTTCTTT.

This chain joins TRBV9 and TRBJ1-3; D not certain. The CDR3 consists of 16 residues. V was trimmed by 4 bases and J by 1 base, leaving 15 bases between them. The germline V gene encodes CDR1 SGDLS and CDR2 YYNGEE. The CDR3: CASSTQPPSSGNTIYF. The CDR3, as DNA: TGTGCCAGCAGCACCCAGCCCCCGTCTTCTGGAAACACCATATATTTT.

The genes are TRBV2 and TRBJ2-3; D is ambiguous. CDR1 is SNHLY, CDR2 FYNNEI, per germline. The V end was cut by 4 bases, the J end by 7 bases, with 21 bases between. This CDR3 has 16 residues. The CDR3 DNA sequence: TGTGCCAGCAGTGGAGATAGTAATAGTCCCACGTATACGCAGTATTTT. It translates to CASSGDSNSPTYTQYF.

The gene calls are TRBV7-3 and TRBJ2-5; possibly TRBD2 for D (6 bases). V lost 1 base and J lost 5, with 17 bases in between. Germline lookup yields CDR1 SGHTA and CDR2 FQGTGA. The CDR3 runs to 16 residues. CDR3: CASSLKGLARRETQYF. In nucleotides, the CDR3 is TGTGCCAGCAGCTTAAAGGGGCTAGCGAGGAGGGAGACCCAGTACTTC.

The chain combines TRBV7-2 with TRBJ1-3, with D unresolved. Per germline, CDR1 SGHTA and CDR2 FQGNSA. CDR3 size: 16 residues. Trimming pared 1 base from V and 0 bases from J, leaving 10 bases between. CDR3 nucleotides: TGTGCCAGCAGCTTAGATTGGAGGAGCTCTGGAAACACCATATATTTT. Its translation is CASSLDWRSSGNTIYF.

The chain combines TRBV5-1 with TRBJ2-2; D is possibly TRBD2 (5 bases). Looked up from germline, CDR1 is SGHRS and CDR2 is YFSETQ. The CDR3 is made up of 16 amino acids. The ends were cut back, 1 base at V and 0 bases at J, with 10 bases in the middle. The CDR3 DNA follows: TGCGCCAGCAGCTTGCGGGATTACGCGAACACCGGGGAGCTGTTTTTT. This translates into CASSLRDYANTGELFF. Together with reference TRBV5-1 and TRBJ2-2, the CDR3 gives the full variable domain: KAGVTQTPRYLIKTRGQQVTLSCSPISGHRSVSWYQQTPGQGLQFLFEYFSETQRNKGNFPGRFSGRQFSNSRSEMNVSTLELGDSALYLCASSLRDYANTGELFFGEGSRLTVL.

The gene calls are TRBV4-1 and TRBJ2-3; TRBD2 matches 9 bases. The CDR3 spans 15 residues. V shed 3 bases and J 1 base; nucleotides not matched to a gene: 2. CDR1 and CDR2 (germline): MGHRA, YSYEKL. The CDR3 region is CASSHVAGGTDTQYF. In nucleotides, the CDR3 is TGCGCCAGCAGCCATGTAGCGGGGGGCACAGATACGCAGTATTTT.

Remarks on this clone: Other DNA variants within this sample encode the same CDR3. The rearrangement uses TRBV11-2 and TRBJ1-1, with 8 bases that match TRBD1. This CDR3 is built from 14 residues. The germline V gene has CDR1 SGHAT and CDR2 FQNNGV. The junction had 0 bases not matched to a gene; V was cut back by 3 bases and J by 0 bases. The CDR3 DNA sequence: TGTGCCAGCAGCTTGACAGGGGTGAACACTGAAGCTTTCTTT. Its translation: CASSLTGVNTEAFF.

The gene calls are TRBV5-1 and TRBJ2-7, with D unresolved. Per the germline V gene, CDR1 is SGHRS and CDR2 is YFSETQ. V lost 7 bases and J lost 0, with 8 bases in between. This CDR3 has 12 amino acids. The CDR3 loop is CASRGDSYEQYF. The CDR3 DNA is TGCGCCAGCCGAGGAGACTCCTACGAGCAGTACTTC.

V usage is TRBV5-1 and J usage is TRBJ2-3, with 11 bases that match TRBD2. The CDR3 consists of 19 residues. Germline CDR1 and CDR2: SGHRS and YFSETQ. V trimming: 2 bases; J trimming: 3 bases; junction bases outside the gene matches: 14. The DNA for the CDR3 is TGCGCCAGCAGCTTTTCTCGGGATAGCGGGAGGGCAGAAACAGATACGCAGTATTTT. This sequence encodes CASSFSRDSGRAETDTQYF.

This clone was detected a few times. V is TRBV11-2 and J is TRBJ2-1; D is ambiguous. V was shortened by 1 base and J by 9 bases, with 7 bases between the two germline ends. Germline V gene data show CDR1 as SGHAT and CDR2 as FQNNGV. The CDR3 has 12 residues. This chain's CDR3 is CASSLGFGEQFF. In DNA, the CDR3 is TGTGCCAGCAGCTTAGGTTTCGGTGAGCAGTTCTTC.

V gene TRBV27 combines with J gene TRBJ2-7, with 7 bases identical to TRBD2. J lost 3 bases, V lost 0 bases, and 2 bases had no gene match. Germline lookup yields CDR1 MNHEY and CDR2 SMNVEV (reference sequence). The CDR3 has 14 residues. CDR3 in amino acids: CASSLSGGGYEQYF. CDR3 sequence (DNA): TGTGCCAGCAGTTTATCGGGCGGGGGCTACGAGCAGTACTTC.

J is TRBJ1-5 and V is TRBV9; a weak D match, TRBD1 (5 bases). CDR3 length equals 15 residues. Looked up from germline, CDR1 is SGDLS and CDR2 is YYNGEE. V was pared by 0 bases and J by 5 bases, with 12 bases between. The chain's CDR3 is CASSVDGADDQPQHF. For the CDR3, the DNA is TGTGCCAGCAGCGTAGACGGGGCGGATGATCAGCCCCAGCATTTT.

Remarks on this clone: One junction end does not reproduce the germline sequence, and a read error may be involved. The chain uses TRBV7-9 and TRBJ1-2, with D hard to call. The CDR3 extends over 11 amino acids. Germline CDR1 is SEHNR and CDR2 is FQNEAQ (reference sequence). The CDR3 loop reads CAGRPVYGYTF. The CDR3 DNA reads as TGTGCCGGCAGACCGGTCTATGGCTACACCTTC.

The chain uses TRBV6-5 and TRBJ2-3; no definite D call. Germline V lookup: CDR1 MNHEY, CDR2 SVGAGI. The CDR3 length is 15 residues. Trimming pared 6 bases from V and 2 bases from J, leaving 15 bases between. CDR3 DNA sequence: TGTGCCAGCAGGCCCGGCCTCTTGAACACAGATACGCAGTATTTT. Translation: CASRPGLLNTDTQYF.

The chain carries TRBV5-5 and TRBJ2-6, with D unresolved. The CDR3 has 15 residues. Trimming took 1 base from V and 0 from J, leaving 5 bases between them. Germline values: CDR1 SGHKS, CDR2 YYEKEE (reference sequence). The CDR3: CASSLSHSGANVLTF. The DNA for the CDR3 is TGTGCCAGCAGCTTGTCCCACTCTGGGGCCAACGTCCTGACTTTC.

The V gene is TRBV11-2, the J gene TRBJ2-7; a possible D gene is TRBD1 (6 bases). Between the trimmed V and J ends, which lost 4 bases and 1 base, there was a span of 14 bases. The CDR3 is made up of 15 amino acids. Germline V gene data show CDR1 as SGHAT and CDR2 as FQNNGV. The CDR3 loop is CASSSRDIPSYEQYF. The CDR3 DNA follows: TGTGCCAGCAGCTCCCGGGACATCCCTTCCTACGAGCAGTACTTC.

CDR3 protein: CASSLSELSRTEAFF. CDR3 DNA sequence: TGTGCCAGCAGCTTGAGTGAACTCTCGAGGACTGAAGCTTTCTTT. This sequence joins TRBV5-6 and TRBJ1-1, with D unresolved. V was trimmed by 1 base and J by 5 bases, leaving 15 bases between them. Per germline, CDR1 SGHDT and CDR2 YYEEEE. The CDR3 consists of 15 residues. Variable domain in full (rest from reference TRBV5-6 and TRBJ1-1): DAGVTQSPTHLIKTRGQQVTLRCSPKSGHDTVSWYQQALGQGPQFIFQYYEEEERQRGNFPDRFSGHQFPNYSSELNVNALLLGDSALYLCASSLSELSRTEAFFGQGTRLTVV.

The chain has TRBV10-2 and TRBJ2-7; weak D call: TRBD2 (5 bases). Germline assignment: CDR1 WSHSY and CDR2 SAAADI. CDR3 length equals 12 residues. The V end lost 4 bases, the J end lost 7 bases, and 11 bases lay between the germline ends. Here the CDR3 DNA reads TGCGCCAGCAGTGTTGGGAGCCCTGAGCAGTACGTC. Amino acid sequence: CASSVGSPEQYV.

This chain links TRBV7-6 with TRBJ2-1, with TRBD1 as a possible D gene (6 bases). This CDR3 region has 14 residues. Trimming took 2 bases from V and 7 from J, leaving 12 bases between them. The V gene's germline CDR1 is SGHVS and CDR2 FNYEAQ. CDR3 sequence reads: CASSLYRDGNEQFF. Here the CDR3 DNA reads TGTGCCAGCAGCTTATACAGGGACGGGAATGAGCAGTTCTTC.

This chain joins TRBV19 and TRBJ2-1; D remains ambiguous. This CDR3 comprises 10 residues. In germline, CDR1 is LNHDA, CDR2 SQIVND (reference sequence). Trimming left V 8 bases short and J 4 bases short, with 3 bases between. CDR3: CASGYNEQFF. The CDR3 DNA follows: TGTGCCAGTGGGTACAATGAGCAGTTCTTC.

To note about this clone: At one end the junction does not follow the germline gene, possibly because of a read error. This chain links TRBV7-7 with TRBJ2-6; no definite D call. CDR3 length: 14 amino acids. The germline V gene encodes CDR1 SSHAT and CDR2 FNYEAQ (reference sequence). The CDR3, as DNA: TGTGCTAGCAGCCCCCGCCCTGGGGCCAACGTCCTGACTTTC. It is translated as CASSPRPGANVLTF.

The chain is built from TRBV20-1 and TRBJ2-3; tentatively, D is TRBD1 (5 bases). V shed 2 bases and J shed 8 bases, with 8 bases lying between them. Germline lookup yields CDR1 DFQATT and CDR2 SNEGSKA (reference sequence). The length of the CDR3 is 11 residues. The CDR3 nucleotides are TGCAGTGCTAGAATCCAGGGTACGCAGTATTTT. Translation: CSARIQGTQYF.

This chain connects TRBV11-2 to TRBJ2-3, with TRBD2 matching over 12 bases. V shed 1 base, J shed 5 bases, and the junction held 10 bases outside the gene matches. The CDR3 consists of 18 residues. Looked up from germline, CDR1 is SGHAT and CDR2 is FQNNGV. Here the CDR3 DNA reads TGTGCCAGCAGCTTAGGGGGCTCTAGCGGGAGGGCAGGAGATACGCAGTATTTT. Protein product: CASSLGGSSGRAGDTQYF.